This T cell receptor (beta chain) was recovered during a study of blood T cell repertoires in COVID-19. Original processing notes: For nucleated cells, counts were estimated from reference gene primer amplification. Produced via immunoSEQ multiplex PCR; TCRdb's table is partial and in-frame only. V, J and clone size derive from that table, while D and trimming were established from the DNA sequence. The table records approximately 280,000 clones, roughly four fifths of them present only once. Participant ages covered roughly 18 to 89 years across 25 or so US areas. V dropped 0 bases and J dropped 3; count of bases not matched to a gene: 7. Germline assignment: CDR1 SGHDT and CDR2 YYEEEE. This CDR3 contains 17 residues.

The sequenced sample was PBMCs or T cells enriched from blood (not recorded which). The receptor's source is a middle-aged man who had been exposed to COVID-19. The chain uses TRBV5-6 and TRBJ1-5, with 9 bases identical to TRBD1. CDR3 coding DNA: TGTGCCAGCAGCTTGGCCTCTACAGGGGGCCCCAATCAGCCCCAGCATTTT. Translated, it gives CASSLASTGGPNQPQHF.